The present TCR beta chain was sequenced within a study of blood T cell repertoires in COVID-19. Study-wide background: Specimens from acute and convalescent COVID-19 originated in the United States, Italy and Spain.

Individuals drawn from around 25 US areas were about 18 to 95 years old. Recovery meant two consecutive negative NP/OP PCR tests, professional clearance, or resolved symptoms. Repertoires were generated with immunoSEQ multiplex PCR, while TCRdb's copy carries only in-frame clones and drops some. The profile covers about 350,000 clones, with roughly 87% appearing a single time and 2.5% to 3% taken by the ten largest. J gave up 7 bases and V 7 bases, and 8 bases lay outside the gene matches. In germline, CDR1 is ENHRY, CDR2 SYGVKD. The CDR3 covers 14 residues. The chain recombines TRBV10-3 with TRBJ2-1, with 9 bases aligning to TRBD2. The sequence was obtained from a woman aged 25 to 39 who had recovered from COVID-19. The sequencing sample was made of PBMCs or T cells enriched from blood (not recorded which). CDR3 amino acids: CAITASGEVNEQFF. The CDR3 DNA reads as TGTGCCATCACCGCTAGCGGGGAAGTGAATGAGCAGTTCTTC.